This T cell receptor beta chain is drawn from a study of CD8 T cells in ankylosing spondylitis. Regarding the study as a whole: Blood from ankylosing spondylitis patients appeared to carry a characteristic roughly eight-variant TCR beta motif. Earlier work had already found some motif variants in reactive arthritis synovial fluid and blood. There was reportedly significant enrichment of clones that were disease-linked in matched ankylosing spondylitis synovial fluid.

The CDR3 is made up of 14 amino acids. V gave up 5 bases and J gave up 5 bases; unmatched junction bases: 8. Germline CDR1 LGHNA, CDR2 YNFKEQ. TCRdb called the 5' RACE reads again in MiXCR, with one record for every CDR3 protein. There are under 200,000 distinct CDR3 sequences in the sample; 9.8% occur only once, and less than 15% lies in the top ten. This clonotype was observed a handful of times. The antigen is unknown. This chain uses TRBV4-2 with TRBJ2-5, with TRBD2 matching over 7 bases. The sequencing input was blood, either unsorted or a sorted T cell fraction (not recorded which). This clonotype was obtained from a female donor with ankylosing spondylitis or in good health (not recorded which). CDR3 coding DNA: TGTGCCAGCAGCTGGACGGGAGCGGGGGAGACCCAGTACTTC. Translated, it gives CASSWTGAGETQYF.